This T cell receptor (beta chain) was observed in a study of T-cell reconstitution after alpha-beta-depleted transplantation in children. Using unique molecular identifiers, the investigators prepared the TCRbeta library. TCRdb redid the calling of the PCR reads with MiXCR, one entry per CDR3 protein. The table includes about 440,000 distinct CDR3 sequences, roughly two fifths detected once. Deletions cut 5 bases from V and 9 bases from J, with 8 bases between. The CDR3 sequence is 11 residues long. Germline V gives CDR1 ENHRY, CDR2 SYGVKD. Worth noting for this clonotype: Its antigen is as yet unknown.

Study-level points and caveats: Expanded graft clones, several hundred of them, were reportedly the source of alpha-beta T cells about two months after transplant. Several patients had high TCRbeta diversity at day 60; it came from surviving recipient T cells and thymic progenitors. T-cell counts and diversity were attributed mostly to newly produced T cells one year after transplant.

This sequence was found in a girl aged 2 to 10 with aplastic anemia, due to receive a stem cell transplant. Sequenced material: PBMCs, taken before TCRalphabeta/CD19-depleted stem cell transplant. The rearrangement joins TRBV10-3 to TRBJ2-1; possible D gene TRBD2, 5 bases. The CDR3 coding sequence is TGTGCCATCAGTCTAGCTACTGAGCAGTTCTTC. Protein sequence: CAISLATEQFF.